This T cell receptor beta chain was documented in a study of CD8 T cells in Susac syndrome. Germline V CDR1 and CDR2: LGHDT, YNNKEL (reference sequence). CDR3 length: 16 residues. V shed 4 bases, J shed 4 bases, and the junction held 11 bases outside the gene matches. The study sequenced TCR beta in blood CD8+ and CD4+ T cells. Matching for age and sex applied to the controls, who were healthy donors. This clonotype was seen just once. Reverse transcription of roughly 0.5 to 1 ug RNA was carried out with random hexamers. Amplification of TCR beta CDR3 spanned 54 Vbeta and 13 Jbeta via immunoSEQ multiplex PCR. TCRdb fed the immunoSEQ multiplex PCR reads into MiXCR, producing one record per CDR3 protein. The data hold 150,000 to 200,000 distinct CDR3 sequences, with approximately 93% observed a single time.

The V gene is TRBV3-1, the J gene TRBJ2-5, with TRBD1 matching 8 bases. The clonotype was recovered from a human donor in good health. Sequenced: CD4+ T cells from PBMCs. This CDR3 is CASSPPGTGQGETQYF. In DNA form, the CDR3 reads TGTGCCAGCAGCCCTCCCGGGACAGGTCAGGGAGAGACCCAGTACTTC.